This T cell receptor (beta chain) derives from a study of persistence of HIV-infected CD4 T cells. V lost 1 base and J 4 bases, leaving 8 bases between the germline ends. CDR1 and CDR2 from the germline V gene are LNHNV and YYDKDF (reference sequence). The CDR3 is 13 amino acids. Lysates of CMV-infected fibroblasts at around 9.1 ug/mL stimulated these cells. Memory cells lacking CD40L and CD69 with high CD45RO were sorted. The immunoSEQ assay was version 4, run in survey mode. The repertoire was sequenced with immunoSEQ multiplex PCR; TCRdb's copy has only in-frame clones and lacks some. The sample has 35,000 to 45,000 clones, about 85% seen once. This clone was counted a single time. Its antigen is not known.

The clonotype was recovered from an adult man with HIV who was CMV-seropositive. This chain connects TRBV15 to TRBJ2-7; possible D gene TRBD2, 6 bases. Sequences were derived from CD4+ T cells sorted from PBMCs after 18-hour stimulation, sampled from a patient who received antiretroviral therapy. The CDR3 DNA is TGTGCCACCAGCAGAGGGGAGGAGTACGAGCAGTACTTC. Protein: CATSRGEEYEQYF.